This T cell receptor (beta chain) was captured in a study of a mutant IDH1 vaccine in newly diagnosed glioma. Background on the study: Previous treatment comprised radiotherapy, temozolomide, or both, mostly both.

Time point: week 35, safety follow-up. Doses consisted of 300 ug of mutant IDH1 20-mer peptide each, paired with topical imiquimod. All eight of the vaccinations patients received fell in weeks 1, 3, 5, 7, 11, 15, 19 and 23. On this clone itself: Its target is not known.

The repertoire was sequenced with immunoSEQ multiplex PCR; TCRdb's copy has only in-frame clones and lacks some. The sample has around 45,000 clones, more than 70% seen once. Trimming removed 0 bases from V and 0 bases from J, with 20 bases in between. The CDR3 loop spans 19 amino acids. The germline gives CDR1 MNHNS, CDR2 SASEGT. The J gene is TRBJ1-1, the V gene TRBV6-1; a possible D gene is TRBD1 (6 bases). The clonotype comes from a woman in her thirties or forties with glioma. Sequences were derived from PBMCs, sampled from a glioma patient whose treatment included an IDH1 peptide vaccine. CDR3 loop: CASSEAGWGRLGLNTEAFF. The DNA of the CDR3 is TGTGCCAGCAGTGAAGCGGGTTGGGGGCGATTAGGCCTGAACACTGAAGCTTTCTTT.